This T cell receptor beta chain was observed in a study of blood T cell repertoires in COVID-19 (TCRdb year 2020). For the study in its entirety: Samples covering the acute and convalescent phases of COVID-19 were provided by collaborators in the United States, Italy and Spain. HLA class I and class II types, where available, came from metadata supplied by the sample provider rather than from assay-based typing. The material from the prospective study consisted of cDNA or gDNA derived from T cells, B-cell-depleted T cells, or PBMCs. The samples were drawn from two sources: the first 160 participants of the ongoing ImmuneRACE study, and some 1,300 subjects contributed by 6 global collaborators. The repertoires were released in a freely available public database intended as a resource for research on the immune response to SARS-CoV-2. The dataset comprised deeply sampled blood TCRbeta repertoires from subjects exposed to, actively infected with, or recovered from COVID-19. Nearly every sample came with metadata listing a de-identified subject ID, COVID-19 status, age in years and sex. Overall results and qualifications from the work: Clinical and demographic metadata were provided uncurated, with the amount varying by source and participant.

TCRbeta CDR3 regions were amplified from genomic DNA using the immunoSEQ Assay, a bias-controlled multiplex PCR. Regarding the original processing steps: The number of nucleated cells in each sample was estimated by amplification of reference gene primers within the assay. To quantify the absolute abundance of each unique TCRbeta CDR3 rearrangement, sequence reads were collapsed and filtered. For each sample, productive Simpson clonality was calculated by taking the square root of Simpson's diversity index across productive rearrangements. The table comes from immuneACCESS by way of TCRdb, which keeps in-frame sequences with V and J called. Part of the clones is missing from these tables; in studies checked, under half for an unresolved V gene and the rest for unknown reasons. The V and J calls and clone size are taken from that table; D and trimming were inferred from the DNA. The sample table shows 120,000 to 150,000 clones, and around nine tenths are seen once. Clones ranked in the top ten supply under 6.5% of the sample.

Whole blood was collected in K2EDTA tubes by collaborating institutions according to the institutions' own protocols. For TCRbeta analysis, collaborators shipped samples in one of three forms: frozen whole blood, isolated PBMCs, or DNA extracted from either of those sample types. Inclusive of the bounding cysteine and phenylalanine, the CDR3 is 15 residues long. Just the 45-base CDR3 DNA is kept, in frame starting at base 1. Via the germline V gene (reference sequence), CDR1 is PRHDT and CDR2 FYEKMQ. Compared with germline, V lacks 4 bases and J lacks 0 bases; bases without a gene match: 4. For this clone: The target of this receptor is not known. The input lacks base qualities; no much larger clone sits a single base away.

The chain joins TRBV13 to TRBJ2-3; 7 central bases correspond to TRBD2. The sequence derives from a human donor in a cohort sampled during active COVID-19. Sequencing was done on a sample of peripheral blood. This receptor carries the CDR3 CASSYRLASTDTQYF. The DNA is as follows: TGTGCCAGCAGCTACCGACTAGCTAGCACAGATACGCAGTATTTT.